The entry that follows covers one T cell receptor beta chain sequence. Its antigen remains unknown. This entry is derived from a study of cytomegalovirus exposure and HLA in healthy donors. Study-wide findings and caveats: Later examination showed HLA-associated TCR beta chains had greater clonal expansion than equally common others. About 87% or about 30% of the time was how often most TCR beta V segments were productive, according to an earlier analysis. There were 160 or so TCR beta chains listed as cytomegalovirus-associated.

Primers for the PCR totalled 60 Vbeta and 13 Jbeta. Libraries were prepared by immunoSEQ multiplex PCR; TCRdb keeps only in-frame clonotypes and omits some of them. The sample contains some 160,000 clones, 70% to 85% of which appear only once. V dropped 5 bases and J dropped 7; count of bases not matched to a gene: 10. The V gene's germline CDR1 is PRHDT and CDR2 FYEKMQ (reference sequence). CDR3 length: 15 amino acids. The sample was PBMCs. The receptor's source is a woman aged 40-49 years in good health and CMV-seronegative. The chain has TRBV13 and TRBJ2-5, with TRBD2 matching over 10 bases. CDR3 amino acids: CASSRRTSGKGTQYF. The CDR3 DNA is TGTGCCAGCAGCCGCCGGACTAGCGGAAAGGGGACCCAGTACTTC.